The entry below gives a single TCR beta chain sequence along with its context. The antigen is not known. Separation from the approximately 710-subject first cohort characterized the approximately 120-subject validation cohort, to which the donors belonged. The entry originates in a study of cytomegalovirus exposure and HLA in healthy donors. Study findings and constraints: Usually a TCR sequence was rare, but some public TCRs were found in many donors.

TCRdb keeps only in-frame clones here, not all; method: immunoSEQ multiplex PCR. The sample gives a few hundred thousand clones, 90% of which show up once; 0.3% to 0.4% is in the top ten. V dropped 1 base and J dropped 3 bases, with 11 bases sitting between them. This CDR3 spans 15 amino acids. Germline assignment: CDR1 LNHDA and CDR2 SQIVND (reference sequence). This clonotype was obtained from a woman between 18 and 29 years old in good health and CMV-seronegative. Sequencing input: PBMCs. The chain links TRBV19 to TRBJ2-3; possibly TRBD2 for D (5 bases). The CDR3 DNA reads as TGTGCCAGTAGTATAGTTATAGGGAGTACAGATACGCAGTATTTT. Translating it yields CASSIVIGSTDTQYF.